A single sample is the source of the 14 T cell receptor beta chains below, sequenced in a study of T-cell memory formation after mild COVID-19. TCRdb called the 5' RACE reads again in MiXCR, with one record for every CDR3 protein. The sample holds approximately 150,000 distinct CDR3 sequences, less than 20% seen once. What was sequenced was PBMCs or a T cell subset sorted from them (not recorded which). These receptor sequences come from an adult woman who had mild COVID-19 (a few samples of this study predate the infection). Cell type and time point are not known.

This chain connects TRBV24-1 to TRBJ2-3; D perhaps matches TRBD1 (5 bases). The CDR3 sequence is 12 residues long. The germline V and J ends were trimmed by 6 bases and 8 bases, with 11 bases remaining between them. Germline V gene data show CDR1 as KGHDR and CDR2 as SFDVKD. The chain's CDR3 is CATSQGVGTQYF. CDR3 bases: TGTGCCACCAGTCAGGGTGTAGGTACGCAGTATTTT.

The rearrangement links TRBV20-1 to TRBJ2-3; D might be TRBD1 or TRBD2, each matching 5 bases. V was clipped by 6 bases and J by 4 bases, with 23 bases between them. The CDR3 covers 16 residues. Germline V lookup: CDR1 DFQATT, CDR2 SNEGSKA (reference sequence). Here the CDR3 reads CSAPGPTPARPDTQYF. The CDR3 DNA sequence: TGCAGTGCCCCGGGGCCGACTCCAGCACGGCCAGATACGCAGTATTTT.

The chain employs TRBV27 and TRBJ1-2; TRBD1 matches 9 bases. Germline loops: CDR1 MNHEY, CDR2 SMNVEV (reference sequence). There are 14 residues in the CDR3. J gave up 4 bases and V 4 bases, and 4 bases lay outside the gene matches. CDR3 in DNA: TGTGCCAGCAGTTCCGGACAGGGGTTCTATGGCTACACCTTC. Its protein is CASSSGQGFYGYTF.

This chain joins TRBV5-1 and TRBJ2-1; the D is unclear. The CDR3 totals 12 residues. Germline V gene sequence: CDR1 SGHRS, CDR2 YFSETQ. V was trimmed by 5 bases and J by 3 bases, leaving 6 bases between them. CDR3 DNA: TGCGCCAGCAGGGAAGACTACAATGAGCAGTTCTTC. Protein: CASREDYNEQFF.

This clonotype was detected a few times. The chain joins TRBV6-1 to TRBJ1-5, with D possibly being TRBD1 (5 bases). The V gene lost 4 bases and the J gene lost 1 base, with 14 bases spanning the gap. Per germline, CDR1 MNHNS and CDR2 SASEGT. The CDR3 covers 16 residues. The CDR3 reads CASSGGSGASNQPQHF. In DNA, the CDR3 is TGTGCCAGCAGTGGTGGTAGCGGGGCAAGCAATCAGCCCCAGCATTTT.

The CDR3 here is CASRDAAGGYTF. In DNA, the CDR3 is TGTGCCAGCAGGGATGCTGCGGGTGGCTACACCTTC. The chain employs TRBV7-3 and TRBJ1-2; D is ambiguous. V was trimmed by 6 bases and J by 7 bases, leaving 12 bases between them. Per the germline V gene, CDR1 is SGHTA and CDR2 is FQGTGA. The CDR3 covers 12 residues.

The J gene is TRBJ1-2, the V gene TRBV7-2, with 9 bases fitting TRBD1. CDR3 size: 14 residues. V was clipped by 4 bases and J by 4 bases; unmatched bases: 4. Germline CDR1 and CDR2: SGHTA and FQGNSA. CDR3 bases: TGTGCCAGCAGCTCTCAGACAGGGGGCTATGGCTACACCTTC. Amino acids: CASSSQTGGYGYTF.

This clonotype occurred a few times. The rearrangement joins TRBV30 to TRBJ2-1; 7 bases map to TRBD2. The trim removed 5 bases at V and 2 bases at J, leaving 6 bases unmatched. The V gene's germline CDR1 is GTSNPN and CDR2 SVGIG (reference sequence). CDR3 length: 14 amino acids. The CDR3 is CAWGRGETYNEQFF. The CDR3 bases are TGTGCCTGGGGACGGGGGGAAACCTACAATGAGCAGTTCTTC.

The chain combines TRBV5-5 with TRBJ2-1; either TRBD1 or TRBD2 may fit D (6 bases each). There are 15 residues in the CDR3. Trimming cost V 4 bases and J 6 bases, with 17 bases left between them. Germline-derived CDR1 and CDR2 are SGHKS and YYEKEE (reference sequence). CDR3 coding DNA: TGTGCCAGCAGCCGTAGGTGGGGGGCTAGCAATGAGCAGTTCTTC. Translation: CASSRRWGASNEQFF.

V usage is TRBV24-1 and J usage is TRBJ1-2; D unresolved. V gave up 3 bases and J gave up 5 bases, with 9 bases separating them. The CDR3 contains 13 residues. Germline V CDR1 and CDR2: KGHDR, SFDVKD. In nucleotides, the CDR3 is TGTGCCACCAGTGATAATACAGCGTATGGCTACACCTTC. It yields the protein CATSDNTAYGYTF.

This clonotype has just a few counts. This chain uses TRBV9 with TRBJ2-1; TRBD2 matches 8 bases. Trimming removed 4 bases from V and 3 bases from J; junction bases left unmatched: 6. CDR1 and CDR2 from the germline V gene are SGDLS and YYNGEE. The CDR3 is 15 residues long. CDR3 amino acids: CASSPRGGIYNEQFF. For the CDR3, the DNA is TGTGCCAGCAGCCCCCGGGGGGGGATCTACAATGAGCAGTTCTTC.

Only a few counts were recorded for this clonotype. The V and J genes are TRBV4-2 and TRBJ2-5; perhaps TRBD2 as D (5 bases). V was shortened by 1 base and J by 5 bases, with 11 bases between the two germline ends. This CDR3 has 14 amino acids. Per germline, CDR1 LGHNA and CDR2 YNFKEQ. CDR3 loop: CASSQGELWETQYF. The CDR3 bases are TGTGCCAGCAGCCAAGGGGAGTTGTGGGAGACCCAGTACTTC.

This rearrangement joins TRBV2 to TRBJ2-3, with a tentative D call TRBD1 (5 bases). This CDR3 has 15 amino acids. Trimming took 2 bases from V and 3 from J, leaving 12 bases between them. Germline loops: CDR1 SNHLY, CDR2 FYNNEI. The CDR3 DNA follows: TGTGCCAGCAGTGAACAGGGCTTTGGAACAGATACGCAGTATTTT. Encoded protein: CASSEQGFGTDTQYF.

This clonotype has just a few counts. The rearrangement uses TRBV4-3 and TRBJ2-3; possibly TRBD1 or TRBD2 for D (5 bases each). Trimming took off 3 bases at V and 2 bases at J, with 9 bases between the two ends. This CDR3 is 14 amino acids long. From germline, CDR1 is LGHNA and CDR2 YSLEER. CDR3 DNA: TGCGCCAGCAGCCAGGGACCCAACACAGATACGCAGTATTTT. Translated, it gives CASSQGPNTDTQYF.